Listed below are T cell receptor beta chains from one sample, sequenced in a study of blood T cell repertoires in COVID-19. Repertoires were generated with immunoSEQ multiplex PCR, while TCRdb's copy carries only in-frame clones and drops some. The table records 200,000 or so clones, more than 75% of them present only once. The sample comprised peripheral blood. The source of these receptors is a man aged 40-55 years with active or convalescent COVID-19. CDR3s include the opening cysteine and the closing phenylalanine or tryptophan. Only some rows state a clone size, as once, few, many or a class for expanded clones.

clone_size v_call cdr3_aa
- TRBV10-3 CAISVPGVNTEAFF
- TRBV4-1 CASSQRTGATIINNEQFF
- TRBV19 CASSKRQGDDQPQHF
once TRBV2 CASRAGGAVYEQYF
- TRBV30 CAWSNPGTGYNEQFF
- TRBV9 CASSGGQGSATNEKLFF
once TRBV14 CASSPTGIFGAFF
- TRBV11-2 CASSPREGYRSSYNEQFF
- TRBV27 CASSPRYLGNEQFF
- TRBV7-9 CASSFRRSNEQFF
- TRBV28 CASSLMEGARYGYTF
- TRBV25-1 CASSAEEWEDTDTQYF
- TRBV19 CASTDLQGTVNTDTQYF
- TRBV27 CASSLSGQSYEQYF
- TRBV5-8 CASSFSPGIDGYTF
- TRBV2 CASGRGFSDEKLFF
few TRBV28 CASGLPRAPYEQYF
- TRBV28 CASSFRQGPGELFF
once TRBV10-1 CASSEFAGNTEAFF
- TRBV29-1 CSVSSGRVNNEQFF
- TRBV7-2 CASSAGASSGNTIYF
- TRBV6-5 CASSYTQGRNSEQYF
- TRBV7-3 CASSLGAWETQYF
- TRBV27 CASSLLGGLAVPYEQYF
- TRBV5-1 CASSQYGTPVNYGYTF
few TRBV6-5 CASSYQAGNTEAFF
- TRBV5-1 CASSFPRDSPSRVPTEAFF
- TRBV6-6 CASSIDRVTEAFF
- TRBV19 CASSIAENRLETQYF
- TRBV5-8 CASSLIHRADTEAFF
- TRBV6-4 CASSDSVYNEQFF